This T cell receptor (beta chain) was found in a study of T cell repertoires in cytomegalovirus infection. Study summary: Indications of both CMV infection and matching HLA type were provided by public TCR beta signatures.

Many counts were recorded for this clonotype. Its antigen is not known. The germline V gene encodes CDR1 MNHEY and CDR2 SVGEGT. The CDR3 runs to 14 residues. V lost 6 bases and J lost 6; bases outside the gene matches: 7. Via MiXCR, TCRdb re-called the reads, giving one row per CDR3 protein. The table records about 240,000 distinct CDR3 sequences, around 6.6% of them present only once. General study results and limits: Carriers of CMV and the relevant HLA type were discriminated by public TCR beta frequency. Dominating the ex vivo response were HLA-C-restricted CMV-specific TCR beta clonotypes.

The sequence came from a human donor in good health (CMV status not recorded). Some clones in this sample may be carry-over from other donors' samples. Material: PBMCs. This rearrangement joins TRBV6-2 or TRBV6-3 to TRBJ2-4; the match to TRBD2 covers 8 bases. The CDR3 region is CASSGSGEGNIQYF. The CDR3 region has the DNA TGTGCCAGCAGCGGTAGCGGGGAGGGAAACATTCAGTACTTC.